One and the same sample provided the 24 T cell receptor beta chains below, sequenced in a study of blood T cell repertoires in COVID-19. TCRdb's copy holds only in-frame clones and misses some; the assay was immunoSEQ multiplex PCR. Of about 150,000 clones in the sample, approximately 80% are singletons; the top ten hold around an eighth. What was sequenced was peripheral blood. The receptors derive from a woman in her sixties or seventies with COVID-19, enrolled during active disease.

The chain uses TRBV7-9 and TRBJ1-4; the D gene is possibly TRBD1 (5 bases). V dropped 5 bases and J dropped 8 bases, with 15 bases sitting between them. Germline CDR1 reads SEHNR; CDR2 reads FQNEAQ (reference sequence). There are 14 residues in the CDR3. The chain's CDR3 is CASSATGGGEKLFF. DNA for the CDR3: TGTGCCAGCAGCGCGACCGGGGGTGGCGAAAAACTGTTTTTT.

The chain is built from TRBV7-2 and TRBJ1-2, with D possibly being TRBD1 (5 bases). The V and J ends lost 3 bases and 0 bases respectively, with 11 bases between them. The CDR3 totals 15 residues. Per germline, CDR1 SGHTA and CDR2 FQGNSA. CDR3 DNA sequence: TGTGCCAGCAGCTTCCGACCGACAGCTAACTATGGCTACACCTTC. As protein: CASSFRPTANYGYTF.

The V and J genes are TRBV29-1 and TRBJ1-2; D is unclear. The CDR3 spans 12 residues. Germline V gene data show CDR1 as SQVTM and CDR2 as ANQGSEA. Trimming took 4 bases from V and 1 from J, leaving 7 bases between them. The CDR3 is CSVGGGNYGYTF. The CDR3 nucleotides are TGCAGCGTTGGCGGCGGTAACTATGGCTACACCTTC. Drawing the rest from reference TRBV29-1 and TRBJ1-2, the complete variable domain is SAVISQKPSRDICQRGTSLTIQCQVDSQVTMMFWYRQQPGQSLTLIATANQGSEATYESGFVIDKFPISRPNLTFSTLTVSNMSPEDSSIYLCSVGGGNYGYTFGSGTRLTVV.

Written as DNA, the CDR3 is TGTGCCAGTAGAGTGTCAGTCTCAAATCAGCCCCAGCATTTT. Encoded protein: CASRVSVSNQPQHF. V usage is TRBV19 and J usage is TRBJ1-5, with D hard to call. The V gene's germline CDR1 is LNHDA and CDR2 SQIVND (reference sequence). CDR3 length: 14 amino acids. V was clipped by 6 bases and J by 4 bases, with 13 bases between them.

The J gene is TRBJ2-7, the V gene TRBV27; 7 nucleotides match TRBD1. CDR1 and CDR2 from the germline V gene are MNHEY and SMNVEV (reference sequence). The CDR3 length is 12 residues. With V trimmed by 5 bases and J by 6 bases, 4 bases remained unmatched. CDR3 sequence: CASSTYRGEQYF. Written as DNA, the CDR3 is TGTGCCAGCAGTACGTACAGGGGCGAGCAGTACTTC.

This chain connects TRBV3-1 (or the pseudogene TRBV3-2) to TRBJ1-1, with D perhaps matching TRBD1 (6 bases). Trimming took 0 bases from V and 4 from J, leaving 18 bases between them. Germline CDR1 LGHDT, CDR2 YNNKEL (reference sequence). The CDR3 has 17 residues. CDR3 nucleotides: TGTGCCAGCAGCCAAGATTTTGGCGCTAGGGGGGGCACTGAAGCTTTCTTT. It yields the protein CASSQDFGARGGTEAFF.

V gene TRBV6-5 combines with J gene TRBJ1-5; TRBD1 aligns across 9 bases. Germline V lookup: CDR1 MNHEY, CDR2 SVGAGI. The V gene end was trimmed by 4 bases and the J gene end by 6 bases; junction bases not matched to a gene: 7. CDR3 length: 15 residues. The CDR3 region has the DNA TGTGCCAGCAGTTCACCTACAGGGGGCAGTCAGCCCCAGCATTTT. This gives the protein CASSSPTGGSQPQHF.

The rearrangement joins TRBV29-1 to TRBJ2-1; D possibly corresponds to TRBD1 (6 bases). This CDR3 has 14 residues. CDR1 is SQVTM and CDR2 is ANQGSEA in the germline V gene. Trimming cost V 7 bases and J 5 bases, with 18 bases left between them. Here the CDR3 reads CSAAFGRTDNEQFF. As DNA, the CDR3 is TGCAGCGCTGCCTTCGGACGGACAGACAATGAGCAGTTCTTC.

The rearrangement links TRBV24-1 to TRBJ2-5; 8 bases are a match to TRBD2. After removal of 4 bases from V and 5 bases from J, the junction contained 2 bases not matched to a gene. The germline CDR1 and CDR2 sequences are KGHDR and SFDVKD. CDR3 length equals 13 residues. The CDR3 nucleotides are TGTGCCACCAGTGACGGGGGGGAGGAGACCCAGTACTTC. It yields the protein CATSDGGEETQYF.

V is TRBV14 and J is TRBJ1-1; D remains unclear. CDR3 length: 13 amino acids. The germline gives CDR1 SGHDN, CDR2 FVKESK. Trimming pared 6 bases from V and 0 bases from J, leaving 8 bases between. CDR3 protein: CASRTQMNTEAFF. CDR3 DNA sequence: TGTGCCAGCAGGACTCAGATGAACACTGAAGCTTTCTTT.

J is TRBJ1-4 and V is TRBV4-1; D perhaps matches TRBD1 (6 bases). This CDR3 has 14 amino acids. With 5 bases removed from V and 6 bases from J, the gap between germline ends came to 13 bases. Germline V gene sequence: CDR1 MGHRA, CDR2 YSYEKL. CDR3 amino acids: CASSFQQGDEKLFF. For the CDR3, the DNA is TGCGCCAGCAGCTTCCAACAGGGAGATGAAAAACTGTTTTTT.

This clone was recorded only once. The chain combines TRBV5-1 with TRBJ1-6, with 9 bases matching TRBD1. V lost 3 bases and J lost 5; bases outside the gene matches: 6. This CDR3 has 16 residues. In germline, CDR1 is SGHRS, CDR2 YFSETQ. The CDR3 sequence: CASSSRQGGNNSPLHF. CDR3 nucleotides: TGCGCCAGCAGCTCCAGACAGGGGGGAAATAATTCACCCCTCCACTTT.

This clone was observed once. The V gene is TRBV9, the J gene TRBJ1-3; the D gene is possibly TRBD1 (5 bases). Between the trimmed V and J ends, which lost 4 bases and 1 base, there was a span of 12 bases. From germline, CDR1 is SGDLS and CDR2 YYNGEE. This CDR3 comprises 15 residues. For the CDR3, the DNA is TGTGCCAGCAGCCCGATAACAGGTTCTGGAAACACCATATATTTT. This codes for CASSPITGSGNTIYF.

The V gene is TRBV4-1, the J gene TRBJ1-5; D remains ambiguous. This CDR3 is 15 amino acids long. Germline values: CDR1 MGHRA, CDR2 YSYEKL. Trimming removed 1 base at V and 0 bases at J, with 7 bases between. The CDR3: CASSQGSYSNQPQHF. The DNA for the CDR3 is TGCGCCAGCAGCCAAGGCAGTTATAGCAATCAGCCCCAGCATTTT.

This rearrangement joins TRBV25-1 to TRBJ2-1, with 8 bases fitting TRBD1. From germline, CDR1 is MGHDK and CDR2 SYGVNS. V gave up 8 bases and J gave up 0 bases; unmatched junction bases: 3. The CDR3 length is 14 residues. CDR3 loop: CASLGQGSYNEQFF. Written as DNA, the CDR3 is TGTGCCAGCCTAGGACAGGGCTCCTACAATGAGCAGTTCTTC.

V usage is TRBV4-2 and J usage is TRBJ2-3; maybe TRBD2 (7 bases). The V and J ends lost 3 bases and 7 bases respectively, with 23 bases between them. CDR3 size: 17 residues. CDR1 and CDR2 from the germline V gene are LGHNA and YNFKEQ. For the CDR3, the DNA is TGTGCCAGCAGCCACCAACCCTCCGCGGGGGCCCCAAATACGCAGTATTTT. Amino acid sequence: CASSHQPSAGAPNTQYF.

This clone was found a few times. V gene TRBV6-5 combines with J gene TRBJ2-5, with 9 nucleotides matching TRBD2. The CDR3 is 15 residues long. CDR1 and CDR2 (germline): MNHEY, SVGAGI. The J segment lost 10 bases and the V segment lost 4 bases, leaving 13 bases of the junction unmatched. The CDR3 DNA follows: TGTGCCAGCAGTTCCACGGATCCTAGCGGGAAGAGCCAGTACTTC. It is translated as CASSSTDPSGKSQYF.

This clone was detected only once. The chain has TRBV7-8 and TRBJ1-1; D not certain. The ends were cut back, 4 bases at V and 0 bases at J, with 21 bases in the middle. Germline CDR1 reads SGHVS; CDR2 reads FQNEAQ. The CDR3 consists of 18 residues. CDR3 protein: CASSSNSQAPGVNTEAFF. CDR3 nucleotides: TGTGCCAGCAGCTCCAACTCCCAGGCTCCCGGGGTGAACACTGAAGCTTTCTTT.

The genes are TRBV7-9 and TRBJ2-7; 10 nucleotides agree with TRBD1. The CDR3 extends over 14 amino acids. J was trimmed by 4 bases and V by 3 bases; bases with no gene match: 3. CDR1 and CDR2 (germline): SEHNR, FQNEAQ (reference sequence). CDR3 nucleotides: TGTGCCAGCAGCTTCGGGACAGGGGCGTACGAGCAGTACTTC. Translating gives CASSFGTGAYEQYF.

The chain links TRBV5-5 to TRBJ1-1; 9 bases align to TRBD1. V trimming: 0 bases; J trimming: 4 bases; junction bases outside the gene matches: 4. CDR3 size: 15 residues. CDR1 is SGHKS, CDR2 YYEKEE, per germline (reference sequence). The CDR3 DNA reads as TGTGCCAGCAGCTTGGTCCTGACAGGGGGCACTGAAGCTTTCTTT. Translated: CASSLVLTGGTEAFF. Filled out from reference TRBV5-5 and TRBJ1-1, the complete variable domain reads DAGVTQSPTHLIKTRGQQVTLRCSPISGHKSVSWYQQVLGQGPQFIFQYYEKEERGRGNFPDRFSARQFPNYSSELNVNALLLGDSALYLCASSLVLTGGTEAFFGQGTRLTVV.

The chain uses TRBV18 and TRBJ1-3; D unresolved. This CDR3 comprises 13 residues. V dropped 3 bases and J dropped 4 bases, with 7 bases sitting between them. The germline V gene encodes CDR1 KGHSH and CDR2 LQKENI. As DNA, the CDR3 is TGTGCCAGCTCACCCCCAGGCGGAAACACCATATATTTT. It yields the protein CASSPPGGNTIYF.

The chain links TRBV5-5 to TRBJ1-2; D may be TRBD1 (5 bases). Germline CDR1 is SGHKS and CDR2 is YYEKEE (reference sequence). This CDR3 has 15 amino acids. V lost 2 bases and J lost 4, with 15 bases in between. The CDR3 loop is CASSFISTGGYGYTF. In nucleotides, the CDR3 is TGTGCCAGCAGCTTCATCTCCACCGGGGGCTATGGCTACACCTTC.

The table lists this clone with a few counts. This chain connects TRBV3-1 (or the pseudogene TRBV3-2) to TRBJ2-1; 9 nucleotides align to TRBD2. CDR1 and CDR2 from the germline V gene are LGHDT and YNNKEL (reference sequence). There are 20 residues in the CDR3. The trim removed 0 bases at V and 2 bases at J, leaving 14 bases unmatched. CDR3 loop: CASSQDLGGAGGRTYNEQFF. In DNA, the CDR3 is TGTGCCAGCAGCCAAGATTTAGGAGGAGCGGGAGGACGAACCTACAATGAGCAGTTCTTC.

The chain uses TRBV7-8 and TRBJ1-2; TRBD1 matches at 10 bases. Germline V gene data show CDR1 as SGHVS and CDR2 as FQNEAQ. The CDR3 loop spans 14 amino acids. Unmatched junction bases numbered 6, after V lost 5 bases and J lost 6 bases. The CDR3 nucleotides read TGTGCCAGCAGCATTCTGACAGGGGGCCATGGCTACACCTTC. The encoded protein is CASSILTGGHGYTF.